The 10 T cell receptor beta chains below were found in one sample sequenced in a study of T cells in Graves' hyperthyroidism and ophthalmopathy. Template material for amplifying TCR beta CDR3 regions consisted of RNA transcripts. When the TCR CDR3 underwent first-round RT-PCR, the HTBI primer set was used. TCRdb ran MiXCR on the multiplex PCR reads and lists one entry per CDR3 protein. The data hold about 560,000 distinct CDR3 sequences, with approximately 16% observed a single time. Sequenced input: blood. The receptors derive from a woman under 30 with Graves' hyperthyroidism.

In this sample, this clonotype turned up many times. DNA of the CDR3: TGTGCCAGCAGCCGCCGGGACAGTGGAGGCGAGCAGTACTTC. Its protein product is CASSRRDSGGEQYF. V gene TRBV7-3 combines with J gene TRBJ2-7; 7 bases match TRBD1. The CDR3 totals 14 residues. Germline V CDR1 and CDR2: SGHTA, FQGTGA. J lost 6 bases, V lost 5 bases, and 10 bases had no gene match. Together with reference TRBV7-3 and TRBJ2-7, the CDR3 gives the full variable domain: GAGVSQTPSNKVTEKGKYVELRCDPISGHTALYWYRQSLGQGPEFLIYFQGTGAADDSGLPNDRFFAVRPEGSVSTLKIQRTERGDSAVYLCASSRRDSGGEQYFGPGTRLTVT.

In its sample, this clonotype was seen a few times. This chain connects TRBV4-1 to TRBJ1-1; D is unresolved. CDR1 and CDR2 (germline): MGHRA, YSYEKL. Trimming cost V 3 bases and J 6 bases, with 23 bases left between them. This CDR3 region has 17 residues. The CDR3 loop is CASSHPSRPTKFAEAFF. CDR3 DNA: TGCGCCAGCAGCCACCCCTCACGCCCTACGAAGTTCGCTGAAGCTTTCTTT.

This clonotype appeared many times. This rearrangement joins TRBV29-1 to TRBJ2-1; 10 nucleotides agree with TRBD2. V lost 7 bases to trimming and J lost 7 bases; unmatched junction nucleotides: 7. CDR3 length: 13 amino acids. Per germline, CDR1 SQVTM and CDR2 ANQGSEA. The chain's CDR3 is CSGGTAGGNEQFF. The CDR3 nucleotides are TGCAGCGGGGGAACAGCGGGGGGGAATGAGCAGTTCTTC.

At least ten counts were recorded for this clonotype. V gene TRBV28 combines with J gene TRBJ2-7; D may match TRBD1 or TRBD2 (5 bases each). CDR1 is MDHEN and CDR2 is SYDVKM in the germline V gene. Deletions cut 6 bases from V and 3 bases from J, with 15 bases between. The CDR3 runs 14 residues. The CDR3 DNA sequence: TGTGCCAGCAGCAGGTCGGGGCGGTACTACGAGCAGTACTTC. Protein: CASSRSGRYYEQYF.

This chain connects TRBV4-1 to TRBJ1-6; D not certain. This CDR3 region has 15 residues. V lost 1 base to trimming and J lost 5 bases, with 9 bases between them. Germline values: CDR1 MGHRA, CDR2 YSYEKL. The CDR3 DNA reads TGCGCCAGCAGCCAAGGGCCTCAGGATAATTCACCCCTCCACTTT. Translated, it gives CASSQGPQDNSPLHF.

This clonotype was found once. This chain connects TRBV28 to TRBJ1-1; tentative D call: TRBD1 (5 bases). The germline CDR1 and CDR2 sequences are MDHEN and SYDVKM. The CDR3 is 17 residues long. V shed 4 bases and J shed 1 base, with 19 bases lying between them. This CDR3 is CASSWSWVARENTEAFF. CDR3 bases: TGTGCCAGCAGTTGGTCCTGGGTAGCCAGGGAGAACACTGAAGCTTTCTTT. Looking up the rest from reference TRBV28 and TRBJ1-1 gives the full variable domain: DVKVTQSSRYLVKRTGEKVFLECVQDMDHENMFWYRQDPGLGLRLIYFSYDVKMKEKGDIPEGYSVSREKKERFSLILESASTNQTSMYLCASSWSWVARENTEAFFGQGTRLTVV.

The rearrangement links TRBV29-1 to TRBJ2-7; 11 bases align to TRBD2. This CDR3 has 14 amino acids. Unmatched junction bases numbered 7, after V lost 3 bases and J lost 6 bases. Germline V gives CDR1 SQVTM, CDR2 ANQGSEA. The CDR3 loop reads CSVEASGRLSEQYF. The CDR3, as DNA: TGCAGCGTTGAGGCTAGCGGGAGGCTAAGCGAGCAGTACTTC.

This clonotype was detected ten times or more. For the CDR3, the DNA is TGTGCCAGCAGCCAAGATGGACGGGAGTACTTC. Protein sequence: CASSQDGREYF. The chain recombines TRBV3-1 with TRBJ2-5; D call uncertain. This CDR3 comprises 11 residues. The V gene lost 0 bases and the J gene lost 12 bases, with 8 bases spanning the gap. Per the germline V gene, CDR1 is LGHDT and CDR2 is YNNKEL (reference sequence).

Many counts were recorded for this clonotype. This chain links TRBV28 with TRBJ1-1; no reliable D call. In germline, CDR1 is MDHEN, CDR2 SYDVKM. Trimming stripped 5 bases from V and 6 bases from J, with 16 bases between. The CDR3 runs 14 residues. The CDR3 protein is CASSVGIIGSEAFF. The CDR3, as DNA: TGTGCCAGCAGTGTGGGAATTATCGGATCTGAAGCTTTCTTT.

This clonotype was found many times. The chain uses TRBV28 and TRBJ1-2; 7 bases match TRBD1. CDR3 length: 13 amino acids. Trimming removed 5 bases from V and 6 bases from J; junction bases left unmatched: 6. The germline V gene encodes CDR1 MDHEN and CDR2 SYDVKM. The CDR3 sequence is CASSIRQGHGYTF. CDR3 bases: TGTGCCAGCAGTATAAGACAGGGACATGGCTACACCTTC.